A selection of T cell receptor beta chains follows, all from one sample in a study of OX40 agonist ivuxolimab in advanced cancers. Only in-frame clones appear in the TCRdb table, and some are missing; sequencing was by immunoSEQ multiplex PCR. The table has about 48,000 clones, roughly 85% seen once. Sample: CD4+ or CD8+ T cells sorted from blood, taken in a trial of the OX40 agonist ivuxolimab. Receptors were obtained from an adult with an advanced solid tumor such as melanoma, head and neck, liver or kidney cancer. Each CDR3 is given with its conserved first and last residue. The order of the fields is V gene, D gene, CDR3 protein. A D gene is named only where the DNA matches it firmly.

v_call: TRBV5-4; d_call: -; cdr3_aa: CASSFFGTRGGETQYF
v_call: TRBV15; d_call: -; cdr3_aa: CATSRRGDDTDTQYF
v_call: TRBV7-9; d_call: -; cdr3_aa: CASSSTGLANYGYTF
v_call: TRBV18; d_call: TRBD1; cdr3_aa: CASSWDRGPNTEAFF
v_call: TRBV18; d_call: -; cdr3_aa: CASSPPRGTGELFF
v_call: TRBV4-1; d_call: TRBD2; cdr3_aa: CASSPSGLAKYNEQFF
v_call: TRBV11-2; d_call: TRBD1; cdr3_aa: CASSSWTGGEKLFF
v_call: TRBV12-5; d_call: -; cdr3_aa: CASGWGETQYF
v_call: TRBV19; d_call: TRBD1; cdr3_aa: CASSIVGQVNYEQYF
v_call: TRBV5-1; d_call: -; cdr3_aa: CASSPGRGGSNTEAFF
v_call: TRBV5-1; d_call: TRBD1; cdr3_aa: CASSLGQGGTEAFF
v_call: TRBV19; d_call: -; cdr3_aa: CASSRGTFPYEQYF
v_call: TRBV7-2; d_call: -; cdr3_aa: CASSSDSYGELFF
v_call: TRBV2; d_call: -; cdr3_aa: CASSGGRGNQPQHF
v_call: TRBV10-3; d_call: -; cdr3_aa: CAISEPGTARDYGYTF
v_call: TRBV5-1; d_call: TRBD1; cdr3_aa: CASTPGQTNTEAFF